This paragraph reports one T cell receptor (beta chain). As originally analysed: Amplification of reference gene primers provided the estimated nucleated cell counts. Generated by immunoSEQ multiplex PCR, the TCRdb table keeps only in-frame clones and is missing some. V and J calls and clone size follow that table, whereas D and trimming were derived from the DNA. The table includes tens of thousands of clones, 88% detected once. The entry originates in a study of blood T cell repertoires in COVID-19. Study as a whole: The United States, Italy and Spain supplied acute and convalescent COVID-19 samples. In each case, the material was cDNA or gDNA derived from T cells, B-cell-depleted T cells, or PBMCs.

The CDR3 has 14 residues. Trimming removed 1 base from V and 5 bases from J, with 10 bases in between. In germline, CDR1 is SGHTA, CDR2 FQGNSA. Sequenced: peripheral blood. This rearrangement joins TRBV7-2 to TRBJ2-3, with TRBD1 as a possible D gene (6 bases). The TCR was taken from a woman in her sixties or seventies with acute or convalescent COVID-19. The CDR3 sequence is CASSLGGRKDTQYF. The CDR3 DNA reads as TGTGCCAGCAGCTTAGGGGGGCGAAAAGATACGCAGTATTTT.